These T cell receptor beta chains were read from a single sample in a study of beta chain features in type 1 diabetes. Clones were sequenced by immunoSEQ multiplex PCR, and TCRdb holds only the in-frame ones, with some missing. The sample records more than 350,000 clones, around 10% being singletons. The sequenced sample was naive CD4+ T cells from blood. The receptor source for this set is a young woman in good health. CDR3s include the opening cysteine and the closing phenylalanine or tryptophan. Clone size is shown for a subset of rows, as once, few, many or a class of expanded clone.

cdr3_aa j_call clone_size v_call
CASSMIGYEQYF TRBJ2-7 few TRBV19
CSTSERGSTDTQYF TRBJ2-3 . TRBV29-1
CASSTDGGYNEQFF TRBJ2-1 . TRBV5-1
CASSLTGDTEAFF TRBJ1-1 few TRBV5-1
CAWSAQKNYGYTF TRBJ1-2 few TRBV30
CARKQGVNGYTF TRBJ1-2 . TRBV23-1
CASSLGAMRDSDTQYF TRBJ2-3 few TRBV7-7
CASSPRTGELTGYTF TRBJ1-2 . TRBV7-2
CASSVEGRFTDTQYF TRBJ2-3 . TRBV9
CASSQSSGANVLTF TRBJ2-6 few TRBV18